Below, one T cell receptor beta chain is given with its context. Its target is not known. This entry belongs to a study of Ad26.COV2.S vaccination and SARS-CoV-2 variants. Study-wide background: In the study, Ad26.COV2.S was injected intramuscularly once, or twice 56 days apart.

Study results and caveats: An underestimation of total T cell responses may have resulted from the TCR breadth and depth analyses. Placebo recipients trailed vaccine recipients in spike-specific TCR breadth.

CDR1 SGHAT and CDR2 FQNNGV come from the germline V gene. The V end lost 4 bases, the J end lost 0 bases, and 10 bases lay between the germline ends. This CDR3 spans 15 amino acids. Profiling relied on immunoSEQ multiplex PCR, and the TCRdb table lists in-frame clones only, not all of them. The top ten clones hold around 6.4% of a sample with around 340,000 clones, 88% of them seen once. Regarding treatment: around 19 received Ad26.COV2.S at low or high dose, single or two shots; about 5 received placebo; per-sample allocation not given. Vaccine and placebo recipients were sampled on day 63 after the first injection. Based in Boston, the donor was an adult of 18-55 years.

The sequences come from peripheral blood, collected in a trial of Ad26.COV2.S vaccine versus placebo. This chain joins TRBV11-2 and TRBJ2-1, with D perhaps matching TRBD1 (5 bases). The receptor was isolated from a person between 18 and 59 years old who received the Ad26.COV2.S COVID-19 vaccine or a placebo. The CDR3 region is CASSSGSSSYNEQFF. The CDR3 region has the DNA TGTGCCAGCAGCTCAGGGTCAAGCTCCTACAATGAGCAGTTCTTC. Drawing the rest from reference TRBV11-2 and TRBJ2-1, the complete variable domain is EAGVAQSPRYKIIEKRQSVAFWCNPISGHATLYWYQQILGQGPKLLIQFQNNGVVDDSQLPKDRFSAERLKGVDSTLKIQPAKLEDSAVYLCASSSGSSSYNEQFFGPGTRLTVL.